The next 21 T cell receptor beta chains were all read from a single sample in a study of metastatic and nonmetastatic thyroid tumors. Via MiXCR, TCRdb re-called the PCR reads. The sample shows about 40,000 clones, about a sixth of them seen only once. Each patient went into thyroid surgery without having received any treatment. Sequenced: blood. The receptors were sampled from a female donor with papillary thyroid cancer or a benign thyroid nodule (not recorded which). Some clones in this sample may be carry-over from other donors' samples.

Only a few counts were recorded for this clone. V is TRBV4-2 and J is TRBJ2-2; perhaps TRBD2 as D (6 bases). Deletions cut 0 bases from V and 4 bases from J, with 12 bases between. This CDR3 contains 16 residues. Germline V gene sequence: CDR1 LGHNA, CDR2 YNFKEQ. The CDR3 spells CASSQDVDGSTGELFF. The CDR3 DNA is TGTGCCAGCAGCCAAGATGTAGACGGGAGCACCGGGGAGCTGTTTTTT.

Worth noting for this clone: It is unclear where the CDR3 begins or ends on the DNA, so no DNA is shown, and the CDR3 is as TCRdb lists it. This sequence joins TRBV5-4 and TRBJ2-1; the table assigns TRBD2, which was not confirmed against the DNA. The V gene's germline CDR1 is SGHNT and CDR2 YYREEE (reference sequence). The CDR3 spans 13 residues, counting both ends. CDR3 protein: CASIFGGGSPGFF.

This clone appeared many times. The chain employs TRBV5-8 and TRBJ1-4; 7 nucleotides align to TRBD1. Trimming took 4 bases from V and 17 from J; bases not matched to a gene: 8. The CDR3 totals 11 residues. Per the germline V gene, CDR1 is SGHTS and CDR2 is YDEGEE. For the CDR3, the DNA is TGTGCCAGCAGCGCACGCCGGGACAGTTTTTTT. Translated, it gives CASSARRDSFF.

This clone was detected only a few times. A junction boundary mismatches the germline segment, possibly from a read error. J is TRBJ2-7 and V is TRBV10-2; 10 nucleotides align to TRBD2. Per germline, CDR1 WSHSY and CDR2 SAAADI. This CDR3 spans 17 amino acids. The chain's CDR3 is CASSAPLAGASSYEKYF. In DNA, the CDR3 is TGCGCCAGCAGTGCACCGCTAGCGGGGGCGAGCTCCTACGAGAAGTACTTC.

This clone was observed at least ten times. The chain couples TRBV30 to TRBJ2-1; D call uncertain. V dropped 2 bases and J dropped 3 bases, with 17 bases sitting between them. The germline V gene has CDR1 GTSNPN and CDR2 SVGIG (reference sequence). The CDR3 extends over 16 amino acids. The CDR3 nucleotides read TGTGCCTGGAGTAAATTGTCACAGAGAGACTACAATGAGCAGTTCTTC. It specifies CAWSKLSQRDYNEQFF.

This clone was recorded many times. The rearrangement uses TRBV12-5 and TRBJ1-1; D gene ambiguous. CDR1 and CDR2 (germline): LGHNT, FRNRAP. Trimming removed 6 bases at V and 6 bases at J, with 14 bases between. This CDR3 has 13 residues. The CDR3 bases are TGTGCTAGTGGCCATAGGCGGGCGGCTGAAGCTTTCTTT. Its translation is CASGHRRAAEAFF.

This clone occurred many times. V gene TRBV5-6 combines with J gene TRBJ2-3; 7 bases are shared with TRBD2. The V gene end was trimmed by 6 bases and the J gene end by 6 bases; junction bases not matched to a gene: 10. The CDR3 extends over 14 amino acids. Per the germline V gene, CDR1 is SGHDT and CDR2 is YYEEEE. The CDR3 coding sequence is TGTGCCAGCATCCCCGACGGGGGAGGGGATACGCAGTATTTT. It translates to CASIPDGGGDTQYF.

This clone has ten or more counts. The V and J genes are TRBV7-9 and TRBJ2-1, with D tentatively TRBD2 (6 bases). V was clipped by 2 bases and J by 6 bases, with 14 bases between them. In germline, CDR1 is SEHNR, CDR2 FQNEAQ (reference sequence). The CDR3 loop spans 15 amino acids. The CDR3 sequence: CASSLSAGWGNEQFF. CDR3 DNA sequence: TGTGCCAGCAGCTTATCGGCGGGATGGGGCAATGAGCAGTTCTTC.

This clone was seen repeatedly, ten times or more. The chain employs TRBV13 and TRBJ1-1; no clear D. This CDR3 spans 15 amino acids. The V end was cut by 4 bases, the J end by 4 bases, with 16 bases between. The germline V gene encodes CDR1 PRHDT and CDR2 FYEKMQ (reference sequence). CDR3 amino acids: CASSSPPNSGTEAFF. The CDR3 DNA follows: TGTGCCAGCAGCTCCCCACCAAATAGCGGCACTGAAGCTTTCTTT.

The V gene is TRBV27, the J gene TRBJ2-7; D ambiguous. Germline V gene lookup returns CDR1 MNHEY and CDR2 SMNVEV (reference sequence). The CDR3 sequence is 15 residues long. Between the trimmed V and J ends, which lost 2 bases and 7 bases, there was a span of 18 bases. The chain's CDR3 is CASSLRAAREGEQYF. The CDR3, as DNA: TGTGCCAGCAGTTTAAGGGCCGCGCGAGAAGGGGAGCAGTACTTC.

This clone appeared many times. This sequence may be a read error, since a much larger clone differs from it by one base. The sample has other DNA sequences that encode this CDR3 too. The chain couples TRBV19 to TRBJ2-3; D might be TRBD1 (6 bases). The CDR3 runs 14 residues. Germline values: CDR1 LNHDA, CDR2 SQIVND (reference sequence). V was shortened by 3 bases and J by 7 bases, with 14 bases between the two germline ends. In nucleotides, the CDR3 is TGTGCCAGTAGTATGGGGGCAGGGGTAAATACGCAGTATTTT. Amino acids: CASSMGAGVNTQYF. Supplemented by reference TRBV19 and TRBJ2-3, the full variable domain reads DGGITQSPKYLFRKEGQNVTLSCEQNLNHDAMYWYRQDPGQGLRLIYYSQIVNDFQKGDIAEGYSVSREKKESFPLTVTSAQKNPTAFYLCASSMGAGVNTQYFGPGTRLTVL.

CDR3 DNA: TGCGCCAGCAGCTTGAGGGGGGTCACCGGGGAGCTGTTTTTT. It translates to CASSLRGVTGELFF. The gene calls are TRBV5-1 and TRBJ2-2; D could derive from TRBD1 or TRBD2 (6 bases each). The V end was cut by 1 base, the J end by 4 bases, with 8 bases between. Looked up from germline, CDR1 is SGHRS and CDR2 is YFSETQ. CDR3 size: 14 residues.

This clone was recorded many times. The rearrangement uses TRBV2 and TRBJ2-3; D perhaps matches TRBD1 (5 bases). This CDR3 contains 13 residues. Germline-derived CDR1 and CDR2 are SNHLY and FYNNEI. V lost 8 bases and J lost 5, with 14 bases in between. The CDR3 is CASRAGIVDTQYF. The CDR3 DNA follows: TGTGCCAGCCGGGCAGGGATAGTAGATACGCAGTATTTT. The full variable domain, with the rest looked up from reference TRBV2 and TRBJ2-3, is EPEVTQTPSHQVTQMGQEVILRCVPISNHLYFYWYRQILGQKVEFLVSFYNNEISEKSEIFDDQFSVERPDGSNFTLKIRSTKLEDSAMYFCASRAGIVDTQYFGPGTRLTVL.

The sample holds many counts of this clone. This sequence joins TRBV5-4 and TRBJ2-7; maybe TRBD1 (5 bases). Trimming shortened V by 4 bases and J by 4 bases, and 18 bases separated the two germline ends. The CDR3 length is 15 residues. Germline CDR1 is SGHNT and CDR2 is YYREEE (reference sequence). The chain's CDR3 is CASSPKPDTRYEQYF. CDR3 in DNA: TGTGCCAGCAGCCCAAAACCGGACACTCGGTACGAGCAGTACTTC.

This clone was seen many times. The chain uses TRBV5-1 and TRBJ2-5; either TRBD1 or TRBD2 may fit D (6 bases each). The germline V gene has CDR1 SGHRS and CDR2 YFSETQ. Trimming cost V 4 bases and J 4 bases, with 20 bases left between them. This CDR3 region has 16 residues. This CDR3 is CASSPLYGGGGETQYF. The DNA of the CDR3 is TGCGCCAGCAGCCCCTTATACGGAGGAGGGGGAGAGACCCAGTACTTC.

A few counts support this clone. A read error may account for a junction end that differs from germline. Other DNA sequences within the sample encode an identical CDR3. The genes are TRBV25-1 and TRBJ1-3; D gene ambiguous. CDR3 length: 11 residues. The V gene's germline CDR1 is MGHDK and CDR2 SYGVNS. This chain's CDR3 is CASTPGDTIYF. As DNA, the CDR3 is TGCGCCAGCACCCCTGGGGACACCATATATTTT.

The table lists this clone with many counts. The rearrangement joins TRBV7-3 to TRBJ2-7, with 10 bases matching TRBD1. This CDR3 has 15 amino acids. Germline V lookup: CDR1 SGHTA, CDR2 FQGTGA. V was clipped by 5 bases and J by 3 bases; unmatched bases: 7. DNA of the CDR3: TGTGCCAGCAGCCTGGGACAGGGGAGCCGCTACGAGCAGTACTTC. Translating gives CASSLGQGSRYEQYF.

This clone showed up many times. The chain is built from TRBV7-9 and TRBJ1-5; 7 positions match TRBD1. The CDR3 is 19 amino acids. The junction had 17 bases not matched to a gene; V was cut back by 6 bases and J by 0 bases. From germline, CDR1 is SEHNR and CDR2 FQNEAQ (reference sequence). Written as DNA, the CDR3 is TGTGCCAGCAGTCACCCGACAGGGAAACAATCATATAGCAATCAGCCCCAGCATTTT. Protein product: CASSHPTGKQSYSNQPQHF.

This clone was observed at least ten times. The rearrangement uses TRBV7-6 and TRBJ2-2; 8 nucleotides line up with TRBD1. With 2 bases clipped from V and 4 bases from J, the junction kept 9 bases outside the gene matches. This CDR3 has 17 residues. The germline gives CDR1 SGHVS, CDR2 FNYEAQ. The CDR3 is CASSLIPRGLRTGELFF. CDR3 DNA: TGTGCCAGCAGCTTAATCCCCAGGGGGCTCCGCACCGGGGAGCTGTTTTTT.

This clone was counted ten times or more. V usage is TRBV11-3 and J usage is TRBJ2-5; TRBD1 aligns across 10 bases. The V and J ends lost 5 bases and 2 bases, in that order; junction bases with no gene match: 8. CDR3 length equals 16 residues. Germline V gives CDR1 SGHNT, CDR2 YENEEA. This CDR3 is CASSPSPGQGQETQYF. The CDR3 DNA reads TGTGCCAGCAGCCCATCCCCGGGACAGGGGCAAGAGACCCAGTACTTC.

This clone was detected many times. This rearrangement joins TRBV7-3 to TRBJ2-1; TRBD2 might be the D (5 bases). CDR1 and CDR2 from the germline V gene are SGHTA and FQGTGA. CDR3 length: 14 amino acids. Deletions cut 5 bases from V and 7 bases from J, with 15 bases between. The CDR3 nucleotides read TGTGCCAGCAGCGCGACGAGGGTAATTAATGAGCAGTTCTTC. It translates to CASSATRVINEQFF.